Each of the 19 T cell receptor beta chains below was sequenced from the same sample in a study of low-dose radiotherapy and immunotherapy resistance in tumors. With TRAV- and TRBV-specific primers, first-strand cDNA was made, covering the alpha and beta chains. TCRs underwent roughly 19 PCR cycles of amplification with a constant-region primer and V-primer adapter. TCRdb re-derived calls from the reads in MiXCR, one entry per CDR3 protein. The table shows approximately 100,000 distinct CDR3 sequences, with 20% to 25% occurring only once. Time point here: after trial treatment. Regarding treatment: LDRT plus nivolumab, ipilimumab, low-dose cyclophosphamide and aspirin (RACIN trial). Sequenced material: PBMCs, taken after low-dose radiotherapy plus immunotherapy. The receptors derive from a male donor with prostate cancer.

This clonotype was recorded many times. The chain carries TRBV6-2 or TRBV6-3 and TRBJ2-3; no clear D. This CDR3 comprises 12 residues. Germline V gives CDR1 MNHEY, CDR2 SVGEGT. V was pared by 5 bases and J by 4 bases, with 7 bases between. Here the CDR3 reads CASSDWPDTQYF. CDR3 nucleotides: TGTGCCAGCAGTGACTGGCCAGATACGCAGTATTTT.

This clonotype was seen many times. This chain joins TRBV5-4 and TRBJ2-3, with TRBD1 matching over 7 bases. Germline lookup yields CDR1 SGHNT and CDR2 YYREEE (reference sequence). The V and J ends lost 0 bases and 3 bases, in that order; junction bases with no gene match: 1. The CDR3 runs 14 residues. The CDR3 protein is CASSLEGATDTQYF. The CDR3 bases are TGTGCCAGCAGCTTGGAGGGGGCTACAGATACGCAGTATTTT. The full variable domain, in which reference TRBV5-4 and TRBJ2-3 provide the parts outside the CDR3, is ETGVTQSPTHLIKTRGQQVTLRCSSQSGHNTVSWYQQALGQGPQFIFQYYREEENGRGNFPPRFSGLQFPNYSSELNVNALELDDSALYLCASSLEGATDTQYFGPGTRLTVL.

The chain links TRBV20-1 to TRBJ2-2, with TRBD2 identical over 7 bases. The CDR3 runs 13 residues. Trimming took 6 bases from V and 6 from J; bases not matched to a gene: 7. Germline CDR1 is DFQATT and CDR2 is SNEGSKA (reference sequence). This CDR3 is CSAGTKSAGELFF. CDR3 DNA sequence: TGCAGTGCCGGGACTAAGTCTGCCGGGGAGCTGTTTTTT.

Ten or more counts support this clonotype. CDR3 amino acids: CASSTNQQGTEQYF. The CDR3 region has the DNA TGTGCCAGTAGTACCAACCAACAGGGGACAGAGCAGTACTTC. This chain links TRBV19 with TRBJ2-7; TRBD1 aligns across 7 bases. Germline V gene lookup returns CDR1 LNHDA and CDR2 SQIVND (reference sequence). There are 14 residues in the CDR3. The V and J ends lost 4 bases and 7 bases, in that order; junction bases with no gene match: 10.

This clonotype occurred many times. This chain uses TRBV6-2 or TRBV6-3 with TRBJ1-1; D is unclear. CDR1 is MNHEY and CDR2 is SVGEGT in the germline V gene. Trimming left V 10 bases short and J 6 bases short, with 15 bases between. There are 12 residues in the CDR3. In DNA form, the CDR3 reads TGTGCCACCCGGAGCTTTAGGGCTGAAGCTTTCTTT. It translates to CATRSFRAEAFF.

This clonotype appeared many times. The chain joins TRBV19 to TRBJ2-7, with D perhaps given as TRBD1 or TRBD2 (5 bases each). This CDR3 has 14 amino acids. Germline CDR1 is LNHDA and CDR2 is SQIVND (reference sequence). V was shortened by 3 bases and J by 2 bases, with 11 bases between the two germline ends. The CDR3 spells CASSIGTLAYEQYF. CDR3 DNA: TGTGCCAGTAGTATCGGGACGTTGGCCTACGAGCAGTACTTC.

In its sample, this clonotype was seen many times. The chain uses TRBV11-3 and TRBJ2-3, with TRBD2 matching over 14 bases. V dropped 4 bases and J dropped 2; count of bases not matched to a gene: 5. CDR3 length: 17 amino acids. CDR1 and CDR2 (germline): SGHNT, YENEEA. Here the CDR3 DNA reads TGTGCCAGCAGCTCCGGGACTAGCGGGGGTTACACAGATACGCAGTATTTT. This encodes CASSSGTSGGYTDTQYF.

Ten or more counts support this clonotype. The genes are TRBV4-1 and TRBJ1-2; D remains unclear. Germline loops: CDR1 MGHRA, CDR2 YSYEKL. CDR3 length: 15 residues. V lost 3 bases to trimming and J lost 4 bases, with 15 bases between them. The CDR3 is CASSQLPAGFYGYTF. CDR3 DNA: TGCGCCAGCAGCCAGCTACCCGCAGGTTTCTATGGCTACACCTTC.

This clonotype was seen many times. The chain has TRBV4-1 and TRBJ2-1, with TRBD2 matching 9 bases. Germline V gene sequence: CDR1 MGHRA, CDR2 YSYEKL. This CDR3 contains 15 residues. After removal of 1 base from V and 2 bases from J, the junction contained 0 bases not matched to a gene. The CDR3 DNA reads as TGCGCCAGCAGCCAAGCTAGCGGGACCTACAATGAGCAGTTCTTC. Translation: CASSQASGTYNEQFF.

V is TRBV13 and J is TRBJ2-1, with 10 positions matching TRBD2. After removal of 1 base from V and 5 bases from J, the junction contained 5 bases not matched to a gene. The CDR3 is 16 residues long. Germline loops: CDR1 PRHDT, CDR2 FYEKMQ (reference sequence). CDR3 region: CASSLVSGGTNNEQFF. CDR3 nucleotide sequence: TGTGCCAGCAGCTTAGTTAGCGGGGGGACCAACAATGAGCAGTTCTTC. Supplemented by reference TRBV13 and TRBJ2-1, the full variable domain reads AAGVIQSPRHLIKEKRETATLKCYPIPRHDTVYWYQQGPGQDPQFLISFYEKMQSDKGSIPDRFSAQQFSDYHSELNMSSLELGDSALYFCASSLVSGGTNNEQFFGPGTRLTVL.

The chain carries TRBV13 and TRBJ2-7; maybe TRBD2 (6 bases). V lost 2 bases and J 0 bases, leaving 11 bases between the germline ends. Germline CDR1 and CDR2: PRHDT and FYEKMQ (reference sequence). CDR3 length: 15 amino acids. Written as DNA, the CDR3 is TGTGCCAGCAGCTTAATGGGGGGTAGCTCCTACGAGCAGTACTTC. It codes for CASSLMGGSSYEQYF.

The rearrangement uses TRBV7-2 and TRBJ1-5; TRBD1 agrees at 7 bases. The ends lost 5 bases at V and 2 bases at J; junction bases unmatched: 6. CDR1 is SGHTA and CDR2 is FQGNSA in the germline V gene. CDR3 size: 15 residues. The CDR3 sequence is CASSVGTERNQPQHF. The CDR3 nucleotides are TGTGCCAGCAGCGTGGGGACAGAGCGCAATCAGCCCCAGCATTTT.

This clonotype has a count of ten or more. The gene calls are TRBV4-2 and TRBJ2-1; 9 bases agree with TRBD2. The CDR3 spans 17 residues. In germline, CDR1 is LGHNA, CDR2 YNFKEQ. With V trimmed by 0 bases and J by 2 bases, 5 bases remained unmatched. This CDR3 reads CASSQDGVAGAYNEQFF. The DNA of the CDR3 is TGTGCCAGCAGCCAAGATGGGGTAGCGGGGGCCTACAATGAGCAGTTCTTC.

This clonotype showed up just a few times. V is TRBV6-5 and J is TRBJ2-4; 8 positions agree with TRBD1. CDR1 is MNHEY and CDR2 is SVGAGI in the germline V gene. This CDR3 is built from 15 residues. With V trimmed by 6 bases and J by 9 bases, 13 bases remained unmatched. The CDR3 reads CASSRQGAARGIQYF. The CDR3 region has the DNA TGTGCCAGCAGCCGCCAGGGGGCGGCACGTGGCATTCAGTACTTC.

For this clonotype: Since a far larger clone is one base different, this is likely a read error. The CDR3 sequence is CASSDSEYPNEQFF. CDR3 nucleotides: TGTGCCAGCAGTGACTCTGAGTACCCCAATGAGCAGTTCTTC. This sequence joins TRBV12-3 or TRBV12-4 and TRBJ2-1; no reliable D call. Between the trimmed V and J ends, which lost 5 bases and 6 bases, there was a span of 14 bases. The CDR3 sequence is 14 residues long.

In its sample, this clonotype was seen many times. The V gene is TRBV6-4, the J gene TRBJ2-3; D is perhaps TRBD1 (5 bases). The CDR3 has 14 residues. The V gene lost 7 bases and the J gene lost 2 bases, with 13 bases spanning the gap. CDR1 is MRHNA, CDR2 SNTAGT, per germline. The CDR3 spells CASKQDRNTDTQYF. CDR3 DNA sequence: TGTGCCAGCAAACAGGACCGAAACACAGATACGCAGTATTTT.

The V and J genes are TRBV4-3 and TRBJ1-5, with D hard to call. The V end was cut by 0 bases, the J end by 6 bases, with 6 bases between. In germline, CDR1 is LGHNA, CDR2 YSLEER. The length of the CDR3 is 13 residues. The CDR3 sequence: CASSQDWRQPQHF. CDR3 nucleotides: TGCGCCAGCAGCCAAGATTGGCGTCAGCCCCAGCATTTT.

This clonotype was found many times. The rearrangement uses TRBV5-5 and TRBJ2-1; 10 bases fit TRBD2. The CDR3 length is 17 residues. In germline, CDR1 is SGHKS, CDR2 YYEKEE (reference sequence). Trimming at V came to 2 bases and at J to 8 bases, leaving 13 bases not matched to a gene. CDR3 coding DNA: TGTGCCAGCAGCTTCCGATCCGGGAGCGGGGGGGCCTATGAGCAGTTCTTC. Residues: CASSFRSGSGGAYEQFF.

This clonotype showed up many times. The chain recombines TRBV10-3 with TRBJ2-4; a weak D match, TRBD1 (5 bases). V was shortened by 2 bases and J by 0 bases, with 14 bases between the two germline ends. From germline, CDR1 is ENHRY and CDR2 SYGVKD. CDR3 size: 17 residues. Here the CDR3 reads CAISESRQGLAKNIQYF. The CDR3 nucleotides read TGTGCCATCAGTGAGAGTCGCCAGGGCTTAGCCAAAAACATTCAGTACTTC.